The clone carrying this T cell receptor beta chain was seen a handful of times. The antigen is unknown. V shed 8 bases and J 4 bases; nucleotides not matched to a gene: 9. From germline, CDR1 is SGHNT and CDR2 YENEEA. CDR3 length equals 16 residues. These data come from a study of T cell responses to AZD1222 COVID-19 vaccine. Study findings and constraints: Nearly half of spike-specific TCRs reportedly target variant regions that are unmutated in the B.1.351 and B.1.1.7 variants. Baseline seropositivity characterized only a handful of AZD1222 recipients. Sampled repertoires all dated from after the peak T cell response.

Generated by immunoSEQ multiplex PCR, the TCRdb table keeps only in-frame clones and is missing some. The sample consists of approximately 160,000 clones, more than 70% of them appearing once. The chain carries TRBV11-3 and TRBJ2-1; 12 bases line up with TRBD1. The sequence came from an adult in good health. The source was peripheral blood, collected on day 0 of MenACWY control vaccination. In DNA form, the CDR3 reads TGTGCCAGCCGAATGGGACAGGGGGCGGGGTACAATGAGCAGTTCTTC. It specifies CASRMGQGAGYNEQFF.